This T cell receptor (beta chain) appears in the sequencing data of a study of cytomegalovirus exposure and HLA in healthy donors. The PCR ran on 60 Vbeta and 13 Jbeta primers. Only in-frame clones appear in the TCRdb table, and some are missing; sequencing was by immunoSEQ multiplex PCR. The sample consists of about 120,000 clones, around 70% of them appearing once. Trimming took off 4 bases at V and 4 bases at J, with 7 bases between the two ends. Germline V gene lookup returns CDR1 MGHDK and CDR2 SYGVNS. The length of the CDR3 is 12 residues. The sequencing input was PBMCs. The chain joins TRBV25-1 to TRBJ1-2; D ambiguous. This receptor was obtained from a young woman in good health and CMV-seronegative. The CDR3 bases are TGTGCCAGCAGTGGTCGGGTCTATGGCTACACCTTC. Protein product: CASSGRVYGYTF.